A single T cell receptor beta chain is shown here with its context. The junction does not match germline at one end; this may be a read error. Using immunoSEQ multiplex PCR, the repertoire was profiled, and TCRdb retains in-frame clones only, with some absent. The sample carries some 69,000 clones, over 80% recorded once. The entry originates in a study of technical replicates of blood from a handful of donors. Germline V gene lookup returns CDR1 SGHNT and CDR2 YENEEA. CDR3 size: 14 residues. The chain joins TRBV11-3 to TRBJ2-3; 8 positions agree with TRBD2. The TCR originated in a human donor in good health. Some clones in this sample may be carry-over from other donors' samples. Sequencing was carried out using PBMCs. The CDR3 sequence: CASSSGGGPDTQYF. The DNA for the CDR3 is TGTGCCAGCAGTTCTGGCGGGGGGCCAGATACGCAATATTTT.